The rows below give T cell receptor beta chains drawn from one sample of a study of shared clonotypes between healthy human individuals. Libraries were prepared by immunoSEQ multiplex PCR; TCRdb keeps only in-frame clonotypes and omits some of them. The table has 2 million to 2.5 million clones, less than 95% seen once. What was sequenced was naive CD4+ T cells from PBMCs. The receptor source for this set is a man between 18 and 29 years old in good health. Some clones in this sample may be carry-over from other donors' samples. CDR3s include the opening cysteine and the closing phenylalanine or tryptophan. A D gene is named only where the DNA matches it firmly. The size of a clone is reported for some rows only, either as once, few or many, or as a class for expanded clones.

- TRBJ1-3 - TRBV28 TGTGCCAGCAGTGGGGGAGGGATCGGAAACACCATATATTTT CASSGGGIGNTIYF
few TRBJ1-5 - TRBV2 TGTGCCAGCAGTGGGGGTTCAGTGGGCCAGCCCCAGCATTTT CASSGGSVGQPQHF
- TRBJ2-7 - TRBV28 TGTGCCAGCAGTACCCGACGGCGAACCTACGAGCAGTACTTC CASSTRRRTYEQYF
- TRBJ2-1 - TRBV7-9 TGTGCCAGCAGCTCGATTTCCAAGGGAATAAACAATGAGCAGTTCTTC CASSSISKGINNEQFF
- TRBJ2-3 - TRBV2 TGTGCCAGCAGTGAAGTTCTTTATATGGGCAGAGATACGCAGTATTTT CASSEVLYMGRDTQYF
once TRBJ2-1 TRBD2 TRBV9 TGTGCCAGCAGCGTAGAACTAGCGGGAGGTAATGAGCAGTTCTTC CASSVELAGGNEQFF
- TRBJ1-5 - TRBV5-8 TGTGCCAGCAGCCGGGGAGATACAATCAATCAGCCCCAGCATTTT CASSRGDTINQPQHF
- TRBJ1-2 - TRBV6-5 TGTGCCAGCAGGTCGGGCCCCACTAACTATGGCTACACCTTC CASRSGPTNYGYTF
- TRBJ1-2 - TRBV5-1 TGCGCCAGCAGCTTGAGCTTCGTGGAAAACTATGGCTACACCTTC CASSLSFVENYGYTF
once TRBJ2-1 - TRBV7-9 TGTGCCAGCAGCCTCCGCCCTTACAATGAGCAGTTCTTC CASSLRPYNEQFF
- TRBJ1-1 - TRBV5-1 TGCGCCAGCAGCTTGATGGAGGGGGAATTCAATGAAGCTTTCTTT CASSLMEGEFNEAFF
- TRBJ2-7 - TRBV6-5 TGTGCCAGCAGGACGTTGAGCGGCTCCTCCTACGAGCAGTACTTC CASRTLSGSSYEQYF
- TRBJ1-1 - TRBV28 TGTGCCAGCAGTGTACGGGGGGAGATCTACTATGAAGCTTTCTTT CASSVRGEIYYEAFF
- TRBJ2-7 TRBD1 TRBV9 TGTGCCAGCAGCCTCGGACAGGGGGCCTACGAGCAGTACTTC CASSLGQGAYEQYF